The clone carrying this T cell receptor beta chain was seen a handful of times. Its antigen is unidentified. The data stem from a study of CD4 T cells in relation to SARS-CoV-2 and coronaviruses. Study at large: The HLA restriction of the shared crossreactive spike epitopes was mapped. Study-wide results and limits: Each donor contributed either pre-pandemic or post-infection samples, not both.

CDR3 length equals 14 residues. The junction had 11 bases not matched to a gene; V was cut back by 7 bases and J by 8 bases. Germline V CDR1 and CDR2: SNHLY, FYNNEI. Cryopreserved PBMCs were CD4-enriched, then split into naive and memory cells. The protocol was immunoSEQ multiplex PCR, while the TCRdb copy is restricted to in-frame clones and leaves out a portion. The profile shows more than 30,000 clones, approximately 85% of them singletons. The receptor's source is an adult with COVID-19. This chain connects TRBV2 to TRBJ2-3; 8 nucleotides match TRBD2. Sequencing was carried out using memory CD4+ T cells from PBMCs. CDR3 residues: CASNPTSATGTQYF. In DNA form, the CDR3 reads TGTGCCAGCAACCCGACTAGCGCTACGGGTACGCAGTATTTT.